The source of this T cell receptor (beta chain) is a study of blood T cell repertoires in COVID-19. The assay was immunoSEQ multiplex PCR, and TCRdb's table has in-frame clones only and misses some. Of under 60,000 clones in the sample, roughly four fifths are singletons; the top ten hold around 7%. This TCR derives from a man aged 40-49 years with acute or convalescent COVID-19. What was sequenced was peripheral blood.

CDR3 region: CASSPLNQLSEQFF. CDR3 coding DNA: TGTGCCAGCAGCCCTCTGAACCAACTTAGTGAGCAGTTCTTC. The V call is TRBV3-1 (or the pseudogene TRBV3-2), the J call TRBJ2-1, with D hard to call. Per the germline V gene, CDR1 is LGHDT and CDR2 is YNNKEL (reference sequence). The CDR3 runs to 14 residues. The V end lost 4 bases, the J end lost 9 bases, and 16 bases lay between the germline ends.